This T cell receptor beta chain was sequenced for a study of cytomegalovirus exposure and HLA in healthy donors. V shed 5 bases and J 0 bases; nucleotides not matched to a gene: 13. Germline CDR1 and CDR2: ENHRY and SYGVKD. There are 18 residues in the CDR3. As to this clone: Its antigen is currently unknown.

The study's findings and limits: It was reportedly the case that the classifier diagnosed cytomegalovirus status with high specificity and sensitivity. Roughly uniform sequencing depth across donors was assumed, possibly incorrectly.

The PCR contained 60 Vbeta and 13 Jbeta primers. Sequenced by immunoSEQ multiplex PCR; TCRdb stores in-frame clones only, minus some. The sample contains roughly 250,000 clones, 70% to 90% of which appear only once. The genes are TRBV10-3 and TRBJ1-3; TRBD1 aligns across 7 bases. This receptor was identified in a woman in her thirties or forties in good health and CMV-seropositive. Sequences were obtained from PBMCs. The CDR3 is CAISSPDRTSPSGNTIYF. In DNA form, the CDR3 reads TGTGCCATCAGTTCCCCGGACAGGACATCCCCCTCTGGAAACACCATATATTTT.